This T cell receptor (beta chain) was sequenced in a study of blood T cell repertoires in COVID-19. Measured with immunoSEQ multiplex PCR; TCRdb has only the in-frame clones, and not every one. The data contain approximately 170,000 clones, around 85% of them singletons. This receptor was identified in a man aged 25-45 years with acute or convalescent COVID-19. Sequencing was carried out using peripheral blood.

CDR3 DNA: TGTGCCAGCAGTTTGGGAGAGAACACTGAAGCTTTCTTT. It is translated as CASSLGENTEAFF. This chain connects TRBV28 to TRBJ1-1; D unclear. This CDR3 is 13 amino acids long. Trimming pared 3 bases from V and 1 base from J, leaving 6 bases between. Germline assignment: CDR1 MDHEN and CDR2 SYDVKM.